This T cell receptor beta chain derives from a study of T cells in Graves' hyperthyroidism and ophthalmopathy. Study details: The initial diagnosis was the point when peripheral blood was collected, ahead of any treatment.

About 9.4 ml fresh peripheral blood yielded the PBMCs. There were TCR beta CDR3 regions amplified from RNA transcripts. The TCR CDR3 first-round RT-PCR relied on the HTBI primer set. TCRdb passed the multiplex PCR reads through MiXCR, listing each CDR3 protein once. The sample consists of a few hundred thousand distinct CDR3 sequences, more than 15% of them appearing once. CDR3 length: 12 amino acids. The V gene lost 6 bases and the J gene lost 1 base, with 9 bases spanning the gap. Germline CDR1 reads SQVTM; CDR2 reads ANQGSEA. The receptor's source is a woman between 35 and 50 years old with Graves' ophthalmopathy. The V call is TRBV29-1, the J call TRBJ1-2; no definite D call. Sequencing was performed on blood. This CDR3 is CSVGGNNYGYTF. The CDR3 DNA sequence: TGCAGCGTAGGCGGGAATAACTATGGCTACACCTTC.